Shown below are 23 T cell receptor beta chains from a single sample sequenced in a study of blood T cells in healthy people across ages. A second 7 to 11 cycle PCR used barcoded and J-beta primers. TCRdb re-called the 5' RACE reads with MiXCR, one entry per CDR3 protein. The top ten clones hold roughly 10% of a sample with about 930,000 distinct CDR3 sequences, under 35% of them seen once. This same sample was also part of a study on T cells of mothers and their children.

Source material: blood. These receptors originate from a middle-aged woman in good health.

With respect to this clonotype: A much larger clone lies a single base off, so this may be a read error. The rearrangement uses TRBV27 and TRBJ2-1; maybe TRBD2 (6 bases). This CDR3 has 13 residues. V lost 6 bases and J 9 bases, leaving 15 bases between the germline ends. Germline lookup yields CDR1 MNHEY and CDR2 SMNVEV (reference sequence). The CDR3, as DNA: TGTGCCAGCAGCTGGTTGGGGCGGGGTGAGCAGTTCTTC. It yields the protein CASSWLGRGEQFF.

CDR3 loop: CASSRELTQFF. In DNA form, the CDR3 reads TGTGCCAGCAGTAGAGAGCTGACGCAGTTCTTC. V is TRBV2 and J is TRBJ2-1; no clear D gene. The V end lost 5 bases, the J end lost 12 bases, and 11 bases lay between the germline ends. CDR3 length: 11 residues. Germline-derived CDR1 and CDR2 are SNHLY and FYNNEI.

This clonotype came up a few times. The chain has TRBV7-2 and TRBJ1-1; no definite D call. The CDR3 length is 13 residues. Per the germline V gene, CDR1 is SGHTA and CDR2 is FQGNSA. V lost 5 bases and J 0 bases, leaving 7 bases between the germline ends. The CDR3 nucleotides read TGTGCCAGCAGCCAATTGATGAACACTGAAGCTTTCTTT. Protein: CASSQLMNTEAFF. Based on the CDR3 plus reference TRBV7-2 and TRBJ1-1, the full variable domain is GAGVSQSPSNKVTEKGKDVELRCDPISGHTALYWYRQSLGQGLEFLIYFQGNSAPDKSGLPSDRFSAERTGGSVSTLTIQRTQQEDSAVYLCASSQLMNTEAFFGQGTRLTVV.

The table lists this clonotype with many counts. The chain has TRBV28 and TRBJ2-7, with 9 bases fitting TRBD1. Trimming took 8 bases from V and 2 from J; bases not matched to a gene: 10. The CDR3 covers 15 residues. In germline, CDR1 is MDHEN, CDR2 SYDVKM. The CDR3 region is CASWDRASFTYEQYF. Written as DNA, the CDR3 is TGTGCCAGCTGGGACAGGGCCAGCTTTACCTACGAGCAGTACTTC.

The chain combines TRBV4-1 with TRBJ1-2, with D unresolved. The CDR3 is 15 amino acids. Germline assignment: CDR1 MGHRA and CDR2 YSYEKL. The V end was cut by 4 bases, the J end by 4 bases, with 16 bases between. The CDR3 sequence: CASSPLGMNGYGYTF. The DNA for the CDR3 is TGCGCCAGCAGCCCCCTGGGAATGAACGGCTATGGCTACACCTTC.

Comments on this clonotype: A read error may produce the germline difference seen at one junction end. The V and J genes are TRBV4-2 and TRBJ2-3; 7 nucleotides match TRBD1. The CDR3 extends over 16 amino acids. Germline V gene data show CDR1 as LGHNA and CDR2 as YNFKEQ. The CDR3 bases are TGTGTCAGCAGCCAAGGGGGCGGCGGCGGAGCCTACGAGCAGTATTTT. The encoded protein is CVSSQGGGGGAYEQYF.

This clonotype was detected only a few times. The V call is TRBV6-2 or TRBV6-3, the J call TRBJ1-1; 7 nucleotides align to TRBD1. The V and J ends lost 6 bases and 0 bases, in that order; junction bases with no gene match: 10. The CDR3 runs 16 residues. Germline V gene lookup returns CDR1 MNHEY and CDR2 SVGEGT. CDR3 in DNA: TGTGCCAGCAGAAGCGGGACAGCGGGTGTGAACACTGAAGCTTTCTTT. It specifies CASRSGTAGVNTEAFF.

CDR3 sequence (DNA): TGTGCCAGCAGATATTCAGTTAACACTGAAGCTTTCTTT. Translating gives CASRYSVNTEAFF. The V call is TRBV12-3 or TRBV12-4, the J call TRBJ1-1; D not certain. The CDR3 sequence is 13 residues long. V lost 6 bases and J lost 2, with 10 bases in between.

The rearrangement uses TRBV7-9 and TRBJ2-1; 7 bases line up with TRBD1. The CDR3 consists of 15 residues. Trimming removed 3 bases from V and 4 bases from J; junction bases left unmatched: 6. From germline, CDR1 is SEHNR and CDR2 FQNEAQ (reference sequence). The CDR3 nucleotides are TGTGCCAGCAGCTTTATTAGGACAGGTTACAATGAGCAGTTCTTC. Translation: CASSFIRTGYNEQFF. The full variable domain, completed using reference TRBV7-9 and TRBJ2-1, is DTGVSQNPRHKITKRGQNVTFRCDPISEHNRLYWYRQTLGQGPEFLTYFQNEAQLEKSRLLSDRFSAERPKGSFSTLEIQRTEQGDSAMYLCASSFIRTGYNEQFFGPGTRLTVL.

This clonotype was seen a handful of times. The V call is TRBV11-2, the J call TRBJ2-1, with 8 bases that match TRBD2. The CDR3 loop spans 16 amino acids. The germline V gene encodes CDR1 SGHAT and CDR2 FQNNGV. The ends lost 3 bases at V and 2 bases at J; junction bases unmatched: 6. The CDR3 bases are TGTGCCAGCAGCTTCGGGGGGGGGGCCGCCTACAATGAGCAGTTCTTC. It specifies CASSFGGGAAYNEQFF.

This clonotype was picked up many times. The chain carries TRBV7-2 and TRBJ2-5; D gene ambiguous. In germline, CDR1 is SGHTA, CDR2 FQGNSA. This CDR3 is 14 amino acids long. Trimming took 2 bases from V and 9 from J, leaving 16 bases between them. The CDR3 nucleotides are TGTGCCAGCAGCTTAACGAAGGGTCAGGCGGCCCAGTACTTC. Amino acids: CASSLTKGQAAQYF.

Turning to this clonotype: A read error is possible here, since a much larger clone lies one base away. The chain is built from TRBV11-3 and TRBJ2-7; 9 bases fit TRBD1. The V gene's germline CDR1 is SGHNT and CDR2 YENEEA. After removal of 1 base from V and 5 bases from J, the junction contained 3 bases not matched to a gene. The length of the CDR3 is 14 residues. Written as DNA, the CDR3 is TGTGCCAGCAGCTTAGGACAGGGGGACCACGAGCAGTACTTC. It is translated as CASSLGQGDHEQYF.

The V call is TRBV7-2, the J call TRBJ2-1; possibly TRBD1 for D (6 bases). Trimming took off 4 bases at V and 0 bases at J, with 16 bases between the two ends. The CDR3 contains 17 residues. Germline V lookup: CDR1 SGHTA, CDR2 FQGNSA. The CDR3 bases are TGTGCCAGCAGCTCCGGGCTGACAGGCTTCTCCTACAATGAGCAGTTCTTC. Its translation is CASSSGLTGFSYNEQFF.

This clonotype was counted a few times. CDR3 nucleotide sequence: TGTGCCAGCAGCTTAAAAACCGGCAGCCAAACTCTCTACGAGCAGTACTTC. Amino acids: CASSLKTGSQTLYEQYF. The chain uses TRBV5-6 and TRBJ2-7; D is uncertain. The CDR3 length is 17 residues. V dropped 2 bases and J dropped 3 bases, with 21 bases sitting between them. Per germline, CDR1 SGHDT and CDR2 YYEEEE.

The rearrangement uses TRBV20-1 and TRBJ2-5; a possible D gene is TRBD2 (5 bases). V lost 5 bases to trimming and J lost 2 bases, with 9 bases between them. The CDR3 is made up of 12 amino acids. Germline V lookup: CDR1 DFQATT, CDR2 SNEGSKA (reference sequence). CDR3 region: CSAREPQETQYF. CDR3 coding DNA: TGCAGTGCTCGGGAACCTCAAGAGACCCAGTACTTC.

This clonotype was found many times. CDR3 region: CSVAIWGPLYEQYF. CDR3 nucleotide sequence: TGCAGCGTTGCAATTTGGGGGCCCCTCTACGAGCAGTACTTC. The V gene is TRBV29-1, the J gene TRBJ2-7, with D perhaps matching TRBD1 (6 bases). CDR3 length equals 14 residues. CDR1 and CDR2 from the germline V gene are SQVTM and ANQGSEA. V was trimmed by 4 bases and J by 3 bases, leaving 16 bases between them.

This clonotype has ten or more counts. The chain links TRBV10-3 to TRBJ2-5; 10 nucleotides align to TRBD2. Trimming removed 6 bases from V and 5 bases from J; junction bases left unmatched: 6. CDR1 and CDR2 from the germline V gene are ENHRY and SYGVKD. The CDR3 runs 14 residues. CDR3 amino acids: CAIRTSGAGETQYF. The CDR3 DNA reads TGTGCCATCAGAACTAGCGGGGCGGGGGAGACCCAGTACTTC.

This chain links TRBV28 with TRBJ1-3; D is possibly TRBD1 (5 bases). V lost 8 bases and J 1 base, leaving 12 bases between the germline ends. Germline V gene sequence: CDR1 MDHEN, CDR2 SYDVKM. The CDR3 sequence is 14 residues long. DNA of the CDR3: TGTGCCAGCCAATCAGGGTTGTCTGGAAACACCATATATTTT. It encodes CASQSGLSGNTIYF.

The chain couples TRBV2 to TRBJ2-2; a possible D gene is TRBD1 (7 bases). Trimming took 5 bases from V and 5 from J, leaving 15 bases between them. Per germline, CDR1 SNHLY and CDR2 FYNNEI. The CDR3 runs 15 residues. CDR3 nucleotides: TGTGCCAGCAGTCAGGGGGGATGGAGAACCGGGGAGCTGTTTTTT. It yields the protein CASSQGGWRTGELFF.

About this clonotype itself: One end of the junction fails to match germline, which may point to a read error. This sequence joins TRBV29-1 and TRBJ1-1; D is possibly TRBD1 (5 bases). Germline lookup yields CDR1 SQVTM and CDR2 ANQGSEA. CDR3 size: 13 residues. The CDR3 protein is CSAQDGGGTEAFF. As DNA, the CDR3 is TGCAGCGCCCAGGACGGGGGTGGCACTGAAGCATTCTTT.

This chain uses TRBV29-1 with TRBJ1-2; TRBD1 aligns across 8 bases. The CDR3 extends over 15 amino acids. Germline V gene lookup returns CDR1 SQVTM and CDR2 ANQGSEA. Trimming at V came to 3 bases and at J to 1 base, leaving 7 bases not matched to a gene. The CDR3 DNA reads as TGCAGCGTTGAGGACAGGGCGTATTATAACTATGGCTACACCTTC. It is translated as CSVEDRAYYNYGYTF. The variable domain in full, with the rest retrieved from reference TRBV29-1 and TRBJ1-2, is SAVISQKPSRDICQRGTSLTIQCQVDSQVTMMFWYRQQPGQSLTLIATANQGSEATYESGFVIDKFPISRPNLTFSTLTVSNMSPEDSSIYLCSVEDRAYYNYGYTFGSGTRLTVV.

This clonotype appeared many times. The genes are TRBV4-2 and TRBJ2-3, with 12 positions matching TRBD2. V was pared by 4 bases and J by 6 bases, with 5 bases of the junction left unmatched. The CDR3 contains 15 residues. Germline V CDR1 and CDR2: LGHNA, YNFKEQ. The CDR3 DNA is TGTGCCAGCAGCCGTCTAGCGGGGGGGATGGATACGCAGTATTTT. Residues: CASSRLAGGMDTQYF.

The chain has TRBV28 and TRBJ2-5; no reliable D call. V gave up 5 bases and J gave up 5 bases, with 12 bases separating them. The CDR3 contains 13 residues. In germline, CDR1 is MDHEN, CDR2 SYDVKM. The CDR3 reads CASSLLLKETQYF. For the CDR3, the DNA is TGTGCCAGCAGTCTCCTCCTCAAGGAGACCCAGTACTTC.